This T cell receptor (beta chain) stems from a study of T cells in Graves' hyperthyroidism and ophthalmopathy. Overall study context: Peripheral blood draws took place at initial diagnosis, ahead of any treatment.

This clonotype was seen ten or more times. Per germline, CDR1 MNHNY and CDR2 SVGAGI (reference sequence). V lost 2 bases to trimming and J lost 7 bases, with 14 bases between them. This CDR3 spans 14 amino acids. TCR beta CDR3 sequences were amplified from RNA transcripts. The HTBI primer set drove a first-round RT-PCR of the TCR CDR3. MiXCR, run by TCRdb on the multiplex PCR reads, gives a single entry per CDR3 protein. Of hundreds of thousands of distinct CDR3 sequences listed, over 15% are singletons. The V and J genes are TRBV6-6 and TRBJ1-2; no clear D. The sample consisted of blood. The TCR originated in a young woman with Graves' hyperthyroidism. This CDR3 reads CASSYAAGGGGYTF. The CDR3 DNA reads as TGTGCCAGCAGTTACGCAGCGGGAGGAGGTGGCTACACCTTC.